A selection of T cell receptor beta chains follows, all from one sample in a study of T-cell memory formation after mild COVID-19. TCRdb reanalysed the 5' RACE reads using MiXCR and keeps one entry per CDR3 protein. The data hold about half a million distinct CDR3 sequences, with around a sixth observed a single time. Sample: PBMCs or a T cell subset sorted from them (not recorded which). The receptors were sampled from an adult woman who had mild COVID-19 (a few samples of this study predate the infection). Cell type and time point are not known. CDR3s include the opening cysteine and the closing phenylalanine or tryptophan. A D gene is named only where the DNA matches it firmly. For some rows the clone size is stated as once, few or many, or as a class when expanded; others skip it.

V	length	size	J	D	DNA	CDR3
TRBV18	15	few	TRBJ2-5	TRBD1	TGTGCCAGCTCACCCTTTCCAGGGGGCCAGGAGACCCAGTACTTC	CASSPFPGGQETQYF
TRBV4-3	15	few	TRBJ2-2	-	TGCGCCAGCAGCCAAGGGGTCCGCGACACCGGGGAGCTGTTTTTT	CASSQGVRDTGELFF
TRBV27	13	-	TRBJ2-7	TRBD1	TGTGCCAGCAACCCGACAGGGGGTTACGAGCAGTACTTC	CASNPTGGYEQYF
TRBV20-1	15	-	TRBJ1-5	TRBD1	TGCAGTGCTAGAGAGGGGACAGGGGGAAGGCAGCCCCAGCATTTT	CSAREGTGGRQPQHF
TRBV21-1	13	-	TRBJ1-2	-	TGTGCCAGCAGCAGAGACATCCACTATGGCTACACCTTC	CASSRDIHYGYTF
TRBV25-1	16	few	TRBJ1-4	-	TGTGCCAGCAGTTTCAGGGGCTCGGCTAATGCGGAAAAACTGTTTTTT	CASSFRGSANAEKLFF
TRBV29-1	13	-	TRBJ2-4	-	TGCAGCGTAATCGGACCCCAGTGGAACATTCAGTACTTC	CSVIGPQWNIQYF
TRBV12-3/TRBV12-4	13	-	TRBJ2-5	-	TGTGCCAGCAGCCCCCACCGGGGCGAGACCCAGTACTTC	CASSPHRGETQYF
TRBV11-3	17	-	TRBJ1-2	TRBD1	TGTGCCAGCAGCTTAGGCCCCGTTACGGGACAGGGCTATGGCTACACCTTC	CASSLGPVTGQGYGYTF
TRBV7-9	15	-	TRBJ2-7	-	TGTGCCAGCAGCCCCCTCGAGATGGGGGCGAGGGAGCAGTACTTC	CASSPLEMGAREQYF
TRBV2	16	once	TRBJ2-1	TRBD2	TGTGCCAGAGTATCAGGGACTAGCGGGGGTTACAATGAGCAGTTCTTC	CARVSGTSGGYNEQFF
TRBV7-6	16	-	TRBJ2-1	-	TGTGCCAGCAGCTTAGGCCAGGGGAGACCCTACAATGAGCAGTTCTTC	CASSLGQGRPYNEQFF
TRBV20-1	15	many	TRBJ2-1	-	TGCAGTGCTACCCCACCCCTCGGGGTCTACAATGAGCAGTTCTTC	CSATPPLGVYNEQFF
TRBV2	14	few	TRBJ2-7	TRBD2	TGTGCCAGCAGTGTTGGACTAGCGGGAGTCGAGCAGTACTTC	CASSVGLAGVEQYF
TRBV27	16	few	TRBJ2-1	-	TGTGCCAGCAGTAGCCTCCCTGTAGGCTCCTACAATGAGCAGTTCTTC	CASSSLPVGSYNEQFF
TRBV6-5	13	few	TRBJ2-5	TRBD1	TGTGCCAGCAGATCCGGGACAGGGGAGACCCAGTACTTC	CASRSGTGETQYF
TRBV12-3/TRBV12-4	14	once	TRBJ2-7	-	TGTGCCAGCACAGGCAGAAGGGGCACCTACGAGCAGTACTTC	CASTGRRGTYEQYF
TRBV12-3/TRBV12-4	13	-	TRBJ2-1	TRBD1	TGTGCCAGCAGTCAGGGGGAGTGGAATGAGCAGTTCTTC	CASSQGEWNEQFF
TRBV5-6	12	few	TRBJ1-2	-	TGTGCCAGCAGCTTATATGGCTATGGCTACACCTTC	CASSLYGYGYTF
TRBV7-3	16	-	TRBJ2-1	TRBD2	TGTGCCAGCAGTATCGGACTAGCGGGAGCCTTCAATGAGCAGTTCTTC	CASSIGLAGAFNEQFF
TRBV6-5	16	-	TRBJ1-1	-	TGTGCCAGCAGTTACCTTTTCCAGGGCTCGAACACTGAAGCTTTCTTT	CASSYLFQGSNTEAFF
TRBV7-9	14	-	TRBJ1-1	TRBD1	TGTGCCAGCAGCACAGGGGTACGGAACACTGAAGCTTTCTTT	CASSTGVRNTEAFF
TRBV20-1	15	-	TRBJ2-7	-	TGCAGTGCTATTCACCCTTTAGCGGACTCCTACGAGCAGTACTTC	CSAIHPLADSYEQYF
TRBV11-3	15	few	TRBJ2-7	-	TGTGCCAGCAGTTATCTAGCGCTCTCCTCCTACGAGCAGTACTTC	CASSYLALSSYEQYF
TRBV7-6	16	few	TRBJ2-3	-	TGTGCCAGCAGCTTAGGTCCGACAGGAAGCACAGATACGCAGTATTTT	CASSLGPTGSTDTQYF
TRBV4-1	18	-	TRBJ2-2	TRBD2	TGCGCCAGCAGCCAAGATCTTAGGAGCGGGGGCTTCACCGGGGAGCTGTTTTTT	CASSQDLRSGGFTGELFF
TRBV5-1	14	-	TRBJ2-7	-	TGCGCCAGCAGCCCGTCGGAGGTCGGCTACGAGCAGTACTTC	CASSPSEVGYEQYF
TRBV20-1	13	few	TRBJ1-5	-	TGCAGTGCTGGGGGGAAATCTGATCAGCCCCAGCATTTT	CSAGGKSDQPQHF
TRBV5-1	16	-	TRBJ2-3	-	TGCGCCAGCAGCCCCCAGTGGAGACAGTCCACAGATACGCAGTATTTT	CASSPQWRQSTDTQYF
TRBV5-1	12	many	TRBJ2-1	-	TGCGCCAGCAGCTGGCCCGGGACTGAGCAGTTCTTC	CASSWPGTEQFF
TRBV4-1	17	many	TRBJ1-2	TRBD1	TGCGCCAGCAGCCAGTTGACAGGGAGAGTGGCGAAGGATGGCTACACCTTC	CASSQLTGRVAKDGYTF
TRBV9	14	few	TRBJ2-1	-	TGTGCCAGCAGCTCGGGGATCGGGAGTCATGAGCAGTTCTTC	CASSSGIGSHEQFF
TRBV20-1	14	few	TRBJ1-2	-	TGCAGTGCTTCTCGCGGCGGGGGACCCTATGGCTACACCTTC	CSASRGGGPYGYTF
TRBV6-5	14	few	TRBJ2-3	-	TGTGCCAGCAGTTACTCGAAGGATACAGATACGCAGTATTTT	CASSYSKDTDTQYF
TRBV11-2	12	-	TRBJ1-1	-	TGTGCCAGCAGCAAACAGGACCCCAGGGCTTTCTTT	CASSKQDPRAFF
TRBV3-1	14	few	TRBJ2-1	TRBD1	TGTGCCAGCAGCTTCAGACAGGGGATCAATGAGCAGTTCTTC	CASSFRQGINEQFF
TRBV20-1	14	few	TRBJ1-1	-	TGCAGTGCTAGAGTTCCGGGAATGAACACTGAAGCTTTCTTT	CSARVPGMNTEAFF